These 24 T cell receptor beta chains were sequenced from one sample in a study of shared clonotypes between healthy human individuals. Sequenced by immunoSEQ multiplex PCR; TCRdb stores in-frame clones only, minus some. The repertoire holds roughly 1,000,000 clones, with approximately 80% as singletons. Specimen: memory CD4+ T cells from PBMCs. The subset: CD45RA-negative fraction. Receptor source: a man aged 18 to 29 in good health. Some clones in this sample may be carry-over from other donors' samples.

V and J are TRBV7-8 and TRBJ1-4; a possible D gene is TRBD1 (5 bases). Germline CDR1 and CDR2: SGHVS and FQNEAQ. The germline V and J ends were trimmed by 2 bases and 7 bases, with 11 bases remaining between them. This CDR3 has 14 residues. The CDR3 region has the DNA TGTGCCAGCAGCTTAAGCAGGGTTGCTGAAAAACTGTTTTTT. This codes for CASSLSRVAEKLFF.

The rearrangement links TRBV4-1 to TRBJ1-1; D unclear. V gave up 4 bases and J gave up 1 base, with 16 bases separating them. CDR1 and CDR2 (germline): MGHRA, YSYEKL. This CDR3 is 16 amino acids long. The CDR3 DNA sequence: TGCGCCAGCAGCCTTGGTTGGCAGTCGGGGAACACTGAAGCTTTCTTT. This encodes CASSLGWQSGNTEAFF.

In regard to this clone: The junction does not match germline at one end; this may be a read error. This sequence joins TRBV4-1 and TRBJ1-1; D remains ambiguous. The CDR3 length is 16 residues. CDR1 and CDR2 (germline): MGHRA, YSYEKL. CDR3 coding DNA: TGCGCCGGCAGCCAAGATTATGGCACACCGAACACTGAAGCTTTCTTT. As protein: CAGSQDYGTPNTEAFF.

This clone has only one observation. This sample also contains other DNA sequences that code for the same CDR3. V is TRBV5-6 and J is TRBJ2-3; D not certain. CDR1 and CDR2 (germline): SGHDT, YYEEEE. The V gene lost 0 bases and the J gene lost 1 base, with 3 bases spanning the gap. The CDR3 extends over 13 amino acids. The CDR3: CASSLARTDTQYF. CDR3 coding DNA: TGTGCCAGCAGCTTGGCACGCACAGATACGCAGTATTTT.

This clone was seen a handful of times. The CDR3 region has the DNA TGTGCCAGCTCACCACGAGGGAGGTTCTACGAGCAGTACTTC. Encoded protein: CASSPRGRFYEQYF. J is TRBJ2-5 and V is TRBV18, with a tentative D call TRBD2 (6 bases). The J call may be faulty, since TRBJ2-7 better matches the DNA end. There are 14 residues in the CDR3. CDR1 is KGHSH and CDR2 is LQKENI in the germline V gene.

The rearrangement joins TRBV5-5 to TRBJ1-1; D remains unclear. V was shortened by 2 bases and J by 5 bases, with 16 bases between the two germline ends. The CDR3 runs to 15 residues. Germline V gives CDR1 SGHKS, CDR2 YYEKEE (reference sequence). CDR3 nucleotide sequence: TGTGCCAGCAGCTTTGAAGGGTGGGGTTTGACTGAAGCTTTCTTT. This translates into CASSFEGWGLTEAFF.

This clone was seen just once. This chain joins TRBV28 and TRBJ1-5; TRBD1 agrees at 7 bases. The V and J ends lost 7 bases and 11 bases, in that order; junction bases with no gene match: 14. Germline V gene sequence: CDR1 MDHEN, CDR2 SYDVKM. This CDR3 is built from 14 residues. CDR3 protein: CASTQGGPAMAQHF. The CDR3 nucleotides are TGTGCCAGCACCCAGGGGGGCCCCGCGATGGCCCAGCATTTT. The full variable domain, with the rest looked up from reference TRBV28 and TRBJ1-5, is DVKVTQSSRYLVKRTGEKVFLECVQDMDHENMFWYRQDPGLGLRLIYFSYDVKMKEKGDIPEGYSVSREKKERFSLILESASTNQTSMYLCASTQGGPAMAQHFGDGTRLSIL.

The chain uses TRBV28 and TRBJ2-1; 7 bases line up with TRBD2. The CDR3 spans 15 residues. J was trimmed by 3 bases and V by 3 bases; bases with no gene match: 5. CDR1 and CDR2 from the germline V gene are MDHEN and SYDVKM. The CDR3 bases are TGTGCCAGCAGTTTGGCCGGGAGGAGCTACAATGAGCAGTTCTTC. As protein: CASSLAGRSYNEQFF.

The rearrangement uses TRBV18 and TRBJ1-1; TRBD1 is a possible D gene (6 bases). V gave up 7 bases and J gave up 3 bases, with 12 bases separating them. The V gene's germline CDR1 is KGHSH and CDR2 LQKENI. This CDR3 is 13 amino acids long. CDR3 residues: CASLGGLDTEAFF. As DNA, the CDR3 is TGTGCCAGCTTAGGGGGTCTGGACACTGAAGCTTTCTTT.

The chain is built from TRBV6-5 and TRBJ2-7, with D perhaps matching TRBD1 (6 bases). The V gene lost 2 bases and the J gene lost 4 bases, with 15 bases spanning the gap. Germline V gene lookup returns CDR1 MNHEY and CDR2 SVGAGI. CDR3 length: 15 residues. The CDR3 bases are TGTGCCAGCAGTTACCGTCGCGACAGGCTGTACGAGCAGTACTTC. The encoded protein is CASSYRRDRLYEQYF.

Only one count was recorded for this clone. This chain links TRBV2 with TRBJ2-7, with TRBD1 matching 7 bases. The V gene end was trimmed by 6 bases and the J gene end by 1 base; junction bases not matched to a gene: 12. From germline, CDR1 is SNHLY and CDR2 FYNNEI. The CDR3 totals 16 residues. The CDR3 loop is CASRFTRQGLSYEQYF. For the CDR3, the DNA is TGTGCCAGCAGATTTACTCGACAGGGATTGTCCTACGAGCAGTACTTC.

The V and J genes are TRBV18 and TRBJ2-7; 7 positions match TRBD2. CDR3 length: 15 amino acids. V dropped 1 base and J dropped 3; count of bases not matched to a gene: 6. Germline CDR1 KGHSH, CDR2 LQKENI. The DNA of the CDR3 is TGTGCCAGCTCACCACTGGGTGTAGCGGGCTACGAGCAGTACTTC. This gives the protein CASSPLGVAGYEQYF.

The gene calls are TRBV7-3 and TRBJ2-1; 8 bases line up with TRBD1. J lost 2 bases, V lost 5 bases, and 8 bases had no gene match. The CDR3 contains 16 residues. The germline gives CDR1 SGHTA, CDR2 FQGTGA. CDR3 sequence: CASSHKTGAAYNEQFF. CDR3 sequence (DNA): TGTGCCAGCAGCCACAAGACAGGGGCGGCCTACAATGAGCAGTTCTTC.

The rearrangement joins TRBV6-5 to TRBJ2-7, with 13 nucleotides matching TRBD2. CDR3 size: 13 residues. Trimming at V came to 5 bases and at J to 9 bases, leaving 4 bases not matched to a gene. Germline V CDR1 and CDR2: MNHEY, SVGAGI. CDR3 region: CASSGLAGAAQYF. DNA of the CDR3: TGTGCCAGCAGTGGACTAGCGGGAGCCGCGCAGTACTTC.

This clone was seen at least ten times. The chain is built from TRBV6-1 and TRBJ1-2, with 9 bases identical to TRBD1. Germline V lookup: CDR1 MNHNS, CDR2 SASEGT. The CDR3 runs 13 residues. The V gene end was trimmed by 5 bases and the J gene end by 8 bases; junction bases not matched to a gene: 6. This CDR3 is CASSIDRGGGYTF. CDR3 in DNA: TGTGCCAGCAGTATTGACAGGGGGGGCGGCTACACCTTC.

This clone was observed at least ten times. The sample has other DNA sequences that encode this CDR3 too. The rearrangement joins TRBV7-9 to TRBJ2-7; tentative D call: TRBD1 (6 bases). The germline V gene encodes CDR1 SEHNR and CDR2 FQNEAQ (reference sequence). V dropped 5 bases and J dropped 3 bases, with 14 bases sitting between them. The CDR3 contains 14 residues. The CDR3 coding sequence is TGTGCCAGCAGCGGGCAGGACAGCATCTACGAGCAGTACTTC. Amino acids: CASSGQDSIYEQYF.

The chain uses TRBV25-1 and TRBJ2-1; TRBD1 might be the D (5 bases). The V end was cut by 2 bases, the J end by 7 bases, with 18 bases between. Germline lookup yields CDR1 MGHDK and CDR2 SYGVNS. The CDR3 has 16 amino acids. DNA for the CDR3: TGTGCCAGCAGTGAAACCGTAGGGGCAGGTGGGAATGAGCAGTTCTTC. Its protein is CASSETVGAGGNEQFF.

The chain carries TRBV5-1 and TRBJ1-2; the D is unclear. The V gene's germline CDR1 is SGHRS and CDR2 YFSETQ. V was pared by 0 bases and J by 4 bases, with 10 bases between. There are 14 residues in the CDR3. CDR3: CASSLAGQLYGYTF. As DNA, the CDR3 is TGCGCCAGCAGCTTGGCCGGGCAGCTCTATGGCTACACCTTC.

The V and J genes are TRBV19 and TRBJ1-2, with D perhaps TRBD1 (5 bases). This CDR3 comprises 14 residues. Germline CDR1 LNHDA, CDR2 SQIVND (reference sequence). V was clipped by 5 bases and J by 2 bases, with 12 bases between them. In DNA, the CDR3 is TGTGCCAGTAGTCCCAGGGATGCAAACTATGGCTACACCTTC. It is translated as CASSPRDANYGYTF.

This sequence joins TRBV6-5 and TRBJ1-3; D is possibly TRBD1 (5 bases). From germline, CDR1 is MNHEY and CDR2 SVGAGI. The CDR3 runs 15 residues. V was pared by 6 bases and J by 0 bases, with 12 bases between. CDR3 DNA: TGTGCCAGCAGACGGGACGGGGCCTCTGGAAACACCATATATTTT. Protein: CASRRDGASGNTIYF.

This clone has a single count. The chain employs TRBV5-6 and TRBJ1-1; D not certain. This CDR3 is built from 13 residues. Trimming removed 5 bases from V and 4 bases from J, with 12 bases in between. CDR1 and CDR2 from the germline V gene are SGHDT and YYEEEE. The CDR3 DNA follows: TGTGCCAGCAGACAAAATCGACTCACTGAAGCTTTCTTT. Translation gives CASRQNRLTEAFF.

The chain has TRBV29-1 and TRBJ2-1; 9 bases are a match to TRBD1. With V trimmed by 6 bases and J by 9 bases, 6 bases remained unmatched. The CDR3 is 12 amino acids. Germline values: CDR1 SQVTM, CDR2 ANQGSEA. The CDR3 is CSVGQGVGEQFF. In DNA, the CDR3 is TGCAGCGTGGGACAGGGAGTCGGTGAGCAGTTCTTC.

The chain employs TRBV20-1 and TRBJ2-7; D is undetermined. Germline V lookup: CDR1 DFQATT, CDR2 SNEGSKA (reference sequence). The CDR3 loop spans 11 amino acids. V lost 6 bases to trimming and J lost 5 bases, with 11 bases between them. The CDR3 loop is CSALKGDEQYF. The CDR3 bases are TGCAGTGCACTAAAAGGAGACGAGCAGTACTTC.

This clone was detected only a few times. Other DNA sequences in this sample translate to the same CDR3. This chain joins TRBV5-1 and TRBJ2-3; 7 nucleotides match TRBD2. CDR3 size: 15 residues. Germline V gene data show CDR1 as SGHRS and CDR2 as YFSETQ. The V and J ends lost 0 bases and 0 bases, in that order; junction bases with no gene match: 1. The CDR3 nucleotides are TGCGCCAGCAGCTTGGGTAGCGGGAGCACAGATACGCAGTATTTT. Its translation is CASSLGSGSTDTQYF. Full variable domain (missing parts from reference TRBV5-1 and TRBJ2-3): KAGVTQTPRYLIKTRGQQVTLSCSPISGHRSVSWYQQTPGQGLQFLFEYFSETQRNKGNFPGRFSGRQFSNSRSEMNVSTLELGDSALYLCASSLGSGSTDTQYFGPGTRLTVL.